These T cell receptor beta chains were read from a single sample in a study of radiotherapy plus CTLA-4 blockade in lung cancer. Sequencing was performed with immunoSEQ multiplex PCR; in TCRdb, only in-frame clones are kept and a portion is missing. The data hold about 95,000 clones, with 83% observed a single time. This material consisted of peripheral blood, taken from a patient treated with radiotherapy plus ipilimumab. These receptors were collected from a human donor with non-small cell lung cancer who had stable disease on radiotherapy plus ipilimumab. Each CDR3 is given with its conserved first and last residue. The D gene is left open where the match is weak. Expanded clones are given a class, and other clones once, few, many or no size at all.

d_call: .; clone_size: .; j_call: TRBJ1-2; v_call: TRBV11-2; cdr3_aa: CASRAFLTVSGGGYTF; cdr3_nt: TGTGCCAGCAGGGCCTTCCTGACGGTTTCCGGCGGGGGCTACACCTTC
d_call: TRBD2; clone_size: few; j_call: TRBJ2-1; v_call: TRBV7-2; cdr3_aa: CASSALAGGTEQFF; cdr3_nt: TGTGCCAGCAGCGCACTAGCGGGGGGGACTGAGCAGTTCTTC
d_call: .; clone_size: .; j_call: TRBJ2-1; v_call: TRBV14; cdr3_aa: CASSQDLEGRPYNEQFF; cdr3_nt: TGTGCCAGCAGCCAAGATCTGGAGGGCCGGCCTTACAATGAGCAGTTCTTC
d_call: TRBD1; clone_size: .; j_call: TRBJ1-6; v_call: TRBV5-1; cdr3_aa: CASTERQGNNSPLHF; cdr3_nt: TGCGCCAGCACCGAACGACAGGGAAATAATTCACCCCTCCACTTT
d_call: .; clone_size: .; j_call: TRBJ2-2; v_call: TRBV5-4; cdr3_aa: CASSLGGQNTGELFF; cdr3_nt: TGTGCCAGCAGCTTAGGAGGGCAGAACACCGGGGAGCTGTTTTTT
d_call: TRBD2; clone_size: .; j_call: TRBJ2-3; v_call: TRBV19; cdr3_aa: CASSIGAGGQDTQYF; cdr3_nt: TGTGCCAGTAGTATAGGTGCGGGAGGCCAAGATACGCAGTATTTT
d_call: .; clone_size: once; j_call: TRBJ2-3; v_call: TRBV6-4; cdr3_aa: CASSERGLAGTDTQYF; cdr3_nt: TGTGCCAGCAGTGAGAGAGGTCTAGCCGGGACAGATACGCAGTATTTT
d_call: TRBD1; clone_size: .; j_call: TRBJ2-6; v_call: TRBV18; cdr3_aa: CASSPRTGRPGSGANVLTF; cdr3_nt: TGTGCCAGCTCACCTAGGACAGGGAGGCCCGGCTCTGGGGCCAACGTCCTGACTTTC
d_call: TRBD1; clone_size: .; j_call: TRBJ2-1; v_call: TRBV2; cdr3_aa: CATGTGVVNEQFF; cdr3_nt: TGTGCCACCGGGACAGGGGTTGTTAATGAGCAGTTCTTC
d_call: .; clone_size: .; j_call: TRBJ2-5; v_call: TRBV30; cdr3_aa: CAWASGTLAETQYF; cdr3_nt: TGTGCCTGGGCGTCCGGGACCCTCGCGGAGACCCAGTACTTC
d_call: .; clone_size: .; j_call: TRBJ2-7; v_call: TRBV7-8; cdr3_aa: CASSHNEYEQYF; cdr3_nt: TGTGCCAGCAGTCATAATGAGTACGAGCAGTACTTC
d_call: .; clone_size: .; j_call: TRBJ1-3; v_call: TRBV28; cdr3_aa: CASKVENTIYF; cdr3_nt: TGTGCCAGCAAAGTCGAAAACACCATATATTTT
d_call: TRBD1; clone_size: .; j_call: TRBJ2-7; v_call: TRBV6-1; cdr3_aa: CASRLGQGIQVQYF; cdr3_nt: TGTGCCAGCAGACTCGGACAGGGGATACAGGTGCAGTACTTC
d_call: .; clone_size: .; j_call: TRBJ2-6; v_call: TRBV6-1; cdr3_aa: CASRPGIGANVLTF; cdr3_nt: TGTGCCAGCAGGCCAGGTATTGGGGCCAACGTCCTGACTTTC
d_call: TRBD1; clone_size: .; j_call: TRBJ2-7; v_call: TRBV5-1; cdr3_aa: CASSDAQGAQYEQYF; cdr3_nt: TGCGCCAGCAGCGACGCACAGGGGGCTCAATACGAGCAGTACTTC
d_call: .; clone_size: .; j_call: TRBJ1-1; v_call: TRBV5-1; cdr3_aa: CASSPGAGWDTEAFF; cdr3_nt: TGCGCCAGCAGCCCCGGGGCAGGATGGGACACTGAAGCTTTCTTT
d_call: .; clone_size: .; j_call: TRBJ2-7; v_call: TRBV18; cdr3_aa: CASSPEGEGEQYF; cdr3_nt: TGTGCCAGCTCACCAGAGGGGGAGGGCGAGCAGTACTTC